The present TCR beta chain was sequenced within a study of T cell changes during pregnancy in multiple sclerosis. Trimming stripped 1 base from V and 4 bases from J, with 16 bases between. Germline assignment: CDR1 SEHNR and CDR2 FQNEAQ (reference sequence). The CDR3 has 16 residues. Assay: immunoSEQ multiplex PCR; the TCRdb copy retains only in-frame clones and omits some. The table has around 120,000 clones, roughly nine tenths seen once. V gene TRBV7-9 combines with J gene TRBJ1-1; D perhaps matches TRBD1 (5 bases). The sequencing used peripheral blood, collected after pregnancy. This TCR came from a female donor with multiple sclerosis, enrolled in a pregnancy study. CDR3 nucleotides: TGTGCCAGCAGCTTAGTGGGGACCTCCGGGAGCACTGAAGCTTTCTTT. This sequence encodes CASSLVGTSGSTEAFF.